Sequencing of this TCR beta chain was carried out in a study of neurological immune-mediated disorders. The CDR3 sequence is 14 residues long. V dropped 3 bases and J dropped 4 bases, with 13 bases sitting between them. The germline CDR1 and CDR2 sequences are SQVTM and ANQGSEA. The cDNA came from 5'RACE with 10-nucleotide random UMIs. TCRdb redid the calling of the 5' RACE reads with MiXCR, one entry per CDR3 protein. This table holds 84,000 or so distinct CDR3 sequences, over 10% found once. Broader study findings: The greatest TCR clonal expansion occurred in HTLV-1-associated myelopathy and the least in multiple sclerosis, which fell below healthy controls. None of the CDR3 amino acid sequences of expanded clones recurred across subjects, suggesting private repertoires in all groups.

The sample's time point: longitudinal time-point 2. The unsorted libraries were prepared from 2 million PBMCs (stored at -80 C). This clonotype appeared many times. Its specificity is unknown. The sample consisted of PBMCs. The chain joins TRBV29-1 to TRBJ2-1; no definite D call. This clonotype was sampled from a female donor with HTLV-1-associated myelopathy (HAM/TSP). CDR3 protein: CSVDGSSYYNEQFF. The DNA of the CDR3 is TGCAGCGTTGACGGCTCCTCTTATTACAATGAGCAGTTCTTC.